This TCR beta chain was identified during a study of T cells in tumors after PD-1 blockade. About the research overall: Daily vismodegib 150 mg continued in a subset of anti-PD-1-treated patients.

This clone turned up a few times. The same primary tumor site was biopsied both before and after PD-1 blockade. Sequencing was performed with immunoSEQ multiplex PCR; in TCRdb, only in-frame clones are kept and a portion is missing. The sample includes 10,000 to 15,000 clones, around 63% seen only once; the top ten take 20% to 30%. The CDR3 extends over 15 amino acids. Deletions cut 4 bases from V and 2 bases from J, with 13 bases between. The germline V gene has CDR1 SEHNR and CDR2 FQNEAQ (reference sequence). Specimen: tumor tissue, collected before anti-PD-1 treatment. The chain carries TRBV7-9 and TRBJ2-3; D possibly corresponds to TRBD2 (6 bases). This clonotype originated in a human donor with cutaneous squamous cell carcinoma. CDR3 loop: CASSSDGGPTDTQYF. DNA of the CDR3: TGTGCCAGCAGCTCGGACGGGGGACCCACAGATACGCAGTATTTT.